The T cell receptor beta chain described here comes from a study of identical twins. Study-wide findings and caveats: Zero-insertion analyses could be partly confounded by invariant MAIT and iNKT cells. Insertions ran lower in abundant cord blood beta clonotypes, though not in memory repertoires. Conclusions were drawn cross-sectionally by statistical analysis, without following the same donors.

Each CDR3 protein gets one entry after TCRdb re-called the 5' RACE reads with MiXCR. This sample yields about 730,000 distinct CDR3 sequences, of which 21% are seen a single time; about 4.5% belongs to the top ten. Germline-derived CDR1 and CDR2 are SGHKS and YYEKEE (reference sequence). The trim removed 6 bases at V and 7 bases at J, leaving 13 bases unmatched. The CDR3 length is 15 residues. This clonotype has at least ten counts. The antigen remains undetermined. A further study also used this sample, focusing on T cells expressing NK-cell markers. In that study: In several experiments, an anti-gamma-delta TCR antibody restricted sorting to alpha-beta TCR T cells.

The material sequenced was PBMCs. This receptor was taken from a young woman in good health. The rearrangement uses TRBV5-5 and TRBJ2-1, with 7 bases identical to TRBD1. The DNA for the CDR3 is TGTGCCAGCACCTATAACGCCAGGGGGATAAATGAGCAGTTCTTC. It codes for CASTYNARGINEQFF.